This T cell receptor beta chain was identified during a study of blood T cells in healthy people across ages. Primed by a sample-barcoded 5' primer and a J-beta primer mix, a second PCR proceeded for roughly 6 to 12 cycles. Each sample yielded at least 2.5 million CDR3-containing paired-end reads. One entry per CDR3 protein, called by TCRdb with MiXCR from the 5' RACE reads. The data contain about 720,000 distinct CDR3 sequences, over 20% of them seen just once; the ten biggest clones take up under 25%. This clonotype was seen a handful of times. Its antigen is not known. Broader study findings: Leaving the PBMCs unsorted stopped any conclusive comparison of naive versus antigen-experienced cells. Investigators treated diversity estimates from one million T cells as underestimates. Older age coincided with a roughly linear decline in TCR beta diversity per million T cells.

Germline V lookup: CDR1 LNHDA, CDR2 SQIVND (reference sequence). This CDR3 has 14 amino acids. The ends were cut back, 1 base at V and 6 bases at J, with 10 bases in the middle. The receptor comes from a man in his 70s in good health. Sequenced input: blood. This rearrangement joins TRBV19 to TRBJ2-1; D ambiguous. The CDR3 loop is CASSIVVSGNEQFF. The CDR3 coding sequence is TGTGCCAGTAGTATAGTTGTTTCCGGCAATGAGCAGTTCTTC.